Detailed here is one T cell receptor beta chain. CDR1 SGHVS and CDR2 FNYEAQ come from the germline V gene. The CDR3 covers 13 residues. Using eight separate reactions per sample, the authors generated cDNA. TCRdb derives one entry per CDR3 protein from the 5' RACE reads, leaving out DNA. The sample features 420,000 or so distinct CDR3 sequences, with around 2.3% in its top ten. This sample is part of a study of monozygotic twins with inflammatory bowel disease. The total RNA came straight from whole blood, and T cells were not sorted beforehand. The TCR was taken from a human donor with ulcerative colitis or Crohn's disease, or a healthy co-twin of an affected twin (not recorded which). Source material: blood. The chain couples TRBV7-6 to TRBJ2-1. CDR3 sequence: CASRDRSYNEQFF.